The TCR beta chain under discussion was sequenced for a study of response to subunit inactivated influenza vaccine. TCRdb reprocessed the RT-PCR reads with MiXCR, giving one entry per CDR3 protein. Of 500,000 or so distinct CDR3 sequences listed, about a tenth are singletons. The ends lost 5 bases at V and 5 bases at J; junction bases unmatched: 7. CDR3 length: 14 amino acids. Germline assignment: CDR1 SGHVS and CDR2 FNYEAQ. The sequence derives from a man aged 50-60 years who received an inactivated influenza vaccine. The sequencing here drew on PBMCs from blood, taken 40 to 50 days after vaccination. This sequence joins TRBV7-6 and TRBJ2-7; TRBD2 matches 9 bases. CDR3 DNA: TGTGCCAGCAGCCAACGGCTAGCGGGGAACGAGCAGTACTTC. It yields the protein CASSQRLAGNEQYF.